This TCR beta chain is drawn from a study of early T cells in non-severe SARS-CoV-2 infection. General study results and limits: Using VDJdb, the matching emphasized anti-spike CD8 responses while missing private and CD4 specificities.

Points on this clonotype: Its target is not known. Germline is not matched at one junction end, which may reflect a read error.

Germline CDR1 DFQATT, CDR2 SNEGSKA (reference sequence). The CDR3 covers 10 residues. Each cDNA molecule carried a unique molecular identifier. TCRdb recomputed calls from the 5' RACE reads with MiXCR, one row per CDR3 protein. The sample has under 65,000 distinct CDR3 sequences; about 13% are singletons. The rearrangement joins TRBV20-1 to TRBJ2-3; 9 nucleotides agree with TRBD2. The specimen comprised whole blood, sampled at baseline. The clonotype comes from an adult who was a healthcare worker with PCR-confirmed SARS-CoV-2 infection or an uninfected control (not recorded which). DNA for the CDR3: TGCAGTGCTAGAGCTAGCGGGGCACATTTT. Its protein is CSARASGAHF.